This T cell receptor (beta chain) was sequenced in a study of OX40 agonist ivuxolimab in advanced cancers. For the study at large: Patients were given ivuxolimab, an antibody that agonizes OX40 (CD134).

Only a few counts were recorded for this clone. Germline CDR1 reads MNHNS; CDR2 reads SASEGT. The CDR3 contains 14 residues. J was trimmed by 9 bases and V by 7 bases; bases with no gene match: 12. Using immunoSEQ multiplex PCR, the repertoire was profiled, and TCRdb retains in-frame clones only, with some absent. The sample carries about 56,000 clones, 82% recorded once. This clonotype was sampled from an adult with an advanced solid tumor such as melanoma, head and neck, liver or kidney cancer. The sample consisted of CD4+ or CD8+ T cells sorted from blood, taken in a trial of the OX40 agonist ivuxolimab. The chain links TRBV6-1 to TRBJ2-1; 7 nucleotides align to TRBD2. Written as DNA, the CDR3 is TGTGCCAGCATTAGGGCTAGCGGCATGGGTGAGCAGTTCTTC. Encoded protein: CASIRASGMGEQFF.